What follows are 8 T cell receptor beta chains derived from one specimen sequenced in a study of cytomegalovirus exposure and HLA in healthy donors. PCR amplification relied on 60 Vbeta primers (plus 13 Jbeta primers). Sequencing used immunoSEQ multiplex PCR; TCRdb keeps in-frame clones, though not all of them. The repertoire has some 100,000 clones, 74% of them found once; the top ten carry about 9.9%. The sequencing input was PBMCs. The origin of the receptors is a woman in her forties or fifties in good health and CMV-seropositive.

This sequence joins TRBV7-8 and TRBJ2-7, with 7 positions matching TRBD1. Germline CDR1 reads SGHVS; CDR2 reads FQNEAQ. The CDR3 has 16 residues. J lost 0 bases, V lost 5 bases, and 10 bases had no gene match. This CDR3 reads CASSKQTGSSSYEQYF. CDR3 DNA sequence: TGTGCCAGCAGCAAACAGACAGGGTCCAGCTCCTACGAGCAGTACTTC.

This chain connects TRBV19 to TRBJ2-1, with TRBD2 identical over 14 bases. Germline V lookup: CDR1 LNHDA, CDR2 SQIVND (reference sequence). Trimming removed 6 bases from V and 1 base from J; junction bases left unmatched: 11. CDR3 length: 19 amino acids. CDR3 protein: CASSRPAGTSGGSYNEQFF. The DNA for the CDR3 is TGTGCCAGTAGCCGGCCTGCCGGGACTAGCGGGGGATCCTACAATGAGCAGTTCTTC.

The chain is built from TRBV4-3 and TRBJ2-7, with 8 bases matching TRBD1. There are 15 residues in the CDR3. V trimming: 0 bases; J trimming: 6 bases; junction bases outside the gene matches: 7. From germline, CDR1 is LGHNA and CDR2 YSLEER. CDR3 nucleotides: TGCGCCAGCAGCCAAGATTGGGGACAGGATGGCGAGCAGTACTTC. Translating it yields CASSQDWGQDGEQYF.

The chain combines TRBV11-2 with TRBJ1-2; perhaps TRBD1 as D (5 bases). The V gene's germline CDR1 is SGHAT and CDR2 FQNNGV. V lost 3 bases and J 7 bases, leaving 6 bases between the germline ends. CDR3 length equals 11 residues. The CDR3 DNA is TGTGCCAGCAGCTTTAGGGGTGGCTACACCTTC. Encoded protein: CASSFRGGYTF.

This clone was picked up a small number of times. This chain uses TRBV5-4 with TRBJ2-3; maybe TRBD2 (6 bases). The length of the CDR3 is 13 residues. Per germline, CDR1 SGHNT and CDR2 YYREEE (reference sequence). V lost 3 bases and J 4 bases, leaving 9 bases between the germline ends. CDR3 in amino acids: CASSSPSADTQYF. The DNA for the CDR3 is TGTGCCAGCAGCTCACCTAGCGCAGATACGCAGTATTTT.

The chain combines TRBV30 with TRBJ2-5; D might be TRBD1 (6 bases). V was shortened by 1 base and J by 2 bases, with 14 bases between the two germline ends. This CDR3 has 15 residues. Germline CDR1 is GTSNPN and CDR2 is SVGIG (reference sequence). CDR3 sequence (DNA): TGTGCCTGGAGTGCGCTCAGAACAGGGCAAGAGACCCAGTACTTC. As protein: CAWSALRTGQETQYF.

The CDR3 nucleotides read TGTGCCAGCAGTTTCAGGACAGGAGCTTATGGCTACACCTTC. Translation gives CASSFRTGAYGYTF. The chain is built from TRBV27 and TRBJ1-2, with 7 bases identical to TRBD1. CDR1 is MNHEY and CDR2 is SMNVEV in the germline V gene (reference sequence). V dropped 3 bases and J dropped 5; count of bases not matched to a gene: 6. The CDR3 runs to 14 residues.

There are a few counts of this clone. The V gene is TRBV25-1, the J gene TRBJ2-2; 7 bases fit TRBD1. Germline CDR1 reads MGHDK; CDR2 reads SYGVNS. J was trimmed by 7 bases and V by 4 bases; bases with no gene match: 9. This CDR3 has 15 amino acids. CDR3 in DNA: TGTGCCAGCAGTGCACCGGGACAGAAGGTCGGGGAGCTGTTTTTT. This translates into CASSAPGQKVGELFF.